Shown below are 29 T cell receptor beta chains from a single sample sequenced in a study of blood T cell repertoires in COVID-19. Profiled with immunoSEQ multiplex PCR; TCRdb holds only in-frame clones, not every one. This sample has fewer than 300,000 clones; approximately 90% occur once, and the top ten carry over 2%. Input material: peripheral blood. These receptors originate from a woman in her thirties with COVID-19, enrolled during active disease.

The chain carries TRBV19 and TRBJ1-5; D call uncertain. V was trimmed by 3 bases and J by 4 bases, leaving 10 bases between them. This CDR3 contains 14 residues. Germline CDR1 LNHDA, CDR2 SQIVND (reference sequence). CDR3 nucleotide sequence: TGTGCCAGTAGTATGGTAGTCAGGAATCAGCCCCAGCATTTT. It is translated as CASSMVVRNQPQHF.

This clone was detected once. The CDR3 nucleotides read TGTGCCAGCAGCTGGGGGACAGCCGGTATGAACACTGAAGCTTTCTTT. It is translated as CASSWGTAGMNTEAFF. The J gene is TRBJ1-1, the V gene TRBV5-4; TRBD1 matches 7 bases. CDR1 SGHNT and CDR2 YYREEE come from the germline V gene (reference sequence). The CDR3 extends over 16 amino acids. V lost 3 bases, J lost 0 bases, and 8 bases stayed unmatched.

This chain uses TRBV29-1 with TRBJ2-7; tentatively, D is TRBD2 (7 bases). Germline lookup yields CDR1 SQVTM and CDR2 ANQGSEA. The V end was cut by 7 bases, the J end by 0 bases, with 16 bases between. This CDR3 is 14 amino acids long. Written as DNA, the CDR3 is TGCAGCGCCGGCGGGGGCCCGAGCTCCTACGAGCAGTACTTC. It encodes CSAGGGPSSYEQYF.

V gene TRBV19 combines with J gene TRBJ2-1; 8 bases fit TRBD2. Germline CDR1 is LNHDA and CDR2 is SQIVND (reference sequence). V was clipped by 1 base and J by 0 bases; unmatched bases: 5. The CDR3 has 17 amino acids. The DNA for the CDR3 is TGTGCCAGTAGTATAGTAGAAGCGGGAGACTCCTACAATGAGCAGTTCTTC. Protein sequence: CASSIVEAGDSYNEQFF.

CDR3 in amino acids: CASSIDLEMNTEAFF. The CDR3 bases are TGTGCCAGTAGTATAGATCTGGAGATGAACACTGAAGCTTTCTTT. V usage is TRBV19 and J usage is TRBJ1-1; D gene ambiguous. In germline, CDR1 is LNHDA, CDR2 SQIVND (reference sequence). The ends were cut back, 0 bases at V and 0 bases at J, with 8 bases in the middle. There are 15 residues in the CDR3. Combining the CDR3 with reference TRBV19 and TRBJ1-1 gives the whole variable domain DGGITQSPKYLFRKEGQNVTLSCEQNLNHDAMYWYRQDPGQGLRLIYYSQIVNDFQKGDIAEGYSVSREKKESFPLTVTSAQKNPTAFYLCASSIDLEMNTEAFFGQGTRLTVV.

This chain joins TRBV5-1 and TRBJ2-2; weak D call: TRBD2 (5 bases). CDR1 is SGHRS and CDR2 is YFSETQ in the germline V gene. Trimming removed 2 bases from V and 3 bases from J, with 14 bases in between. The CDR3 loop spans 16 amino acids. CDR3 in DNA: TGCGCCAGCAGCTTAAGGGTTGGGAGTGACACCGGGGAGCTGTTTTTT. It is translated as CASSLRVGSDTGELFF.

The V call is TRBV30, the J call TRBJ1-5, with TRBD1 as a possible D gene (5 bases). The CDR3 covers 13 residues. V was pared by 1 base and J by 7 bases, with 11 bases between. The germline gives CDR1 GTSNPN, CDR2 SVGIG (reference sequence). CDR3 sequence reads: CAWSGGLEQPQHF. The CDR3 DNA is TGTGCCTGGAGTGGGGGCCTCGAACAGCCCCAGCATTTT.

The chain is built from TRBV4-2 and TRBJ1-3, with D tentatively TRBD1 (6 bases). V was pared by 0 bases and J by 7 bases, with 13 bases between. The CDR3 sequence is 15 residues long. Germline loops: CDR1 LGHNA, CDR2 YNFKEQ. CDR3 nucleotide sequence: TGTGCCAGCAGCCAAGATGGTACAGGGCTGAACACCATATATTTT. Translation: CASSQDGTGLNTIYF.

CDR3 in DNA: TGTGCCAGCAGCTTACAATTGGGACAGCGGGCTTTGGAGCAGTTCTTC. It specifies CASSLQLGQRALEQFF. The chain links TRBV13 to TRBJ2-1, with a possible D match to TRBD1 (7 bases). The CDR3 is made up of 16 amino acids. The germline V gene encodes CDR1 PRHDT and CDR2 FYEKMQ (reference sequence). Trimming pared 2 bases from V and 10 bases from J, leaving 21 bases between.

The chain couples TRBV2 to TRBJ1-1, with 10 bases that match TRBD1. Germline loops: CDR1 SNHLY, CDR2 FYNNEI. The CDR3 extends over 14 amino acids. V lost 4 bases and J lost 4; bases outside the gene matches: 3. As DNA, the CDR3 is TGTGCCAGCAGTGCTGACAGGGGGCCCACTGAAGCTTTCTTT. Translated, it gives CASSADRGPTEAFF. The entire variable domain, with the rest obtained from reference TRBV2 and TRBJ1-1, is as follows: EPEVTQTPSHQVTQMGQEVILRCVPISNHLYFYWYRQILGQKVEFLVSFYNNEISEKSEIFDDQFSVERPDGSNFTLKIRSTKLEDSAMYFCASSADRGPTEAFFGQGTRLTVV.

Points on this clone: At the DNA level, this CDR3 is encoded by other sequences in the same sample as well. The chain recombines TRBV18 with TRBJ1-6; TRBD1 matches 7 bases. Germline CDR1 KGHSH, CDR2 LQKENI. Trimming cost V 2 bases and J 8 bases; bases outside gene matches: 0. The CDR3 runs to 13 residues. The CDR3, as DNA: TGTGCCAGCTCACCAGACAGGGATTCACCCCTCCACTTT. Its translation is CASSPDRDSPLHF.

This chain links TRBV7-9 with TRBJ1-4, with 8 bases identical to TRBD1. Germline-derived CDR1 and CDR2 are SEHNR and FQNEAQ (reference sequence). The CDR3 runs to 13 residues. V was pared by 10 bases and J by 7 bases, with 8 bases of the junction left unmatched. The CDR3 reads CATWAGGGEKLFF. CDR3 DNA sequence: TGTGCCACCTGGGCAGGGGGCGGTGAAAAACTGTTTTTT.

This chain links TRBV14 with TRBJ1-1; D remains ambiguous. This CDR3 region has 13 residues. Trimming removed 4 bases at V and 1 base at J, with 7 bases between. CDR1 SGHDN and CDR2 FVKESK come from the germline V gene. CDR3 residues: CASSLTRNTEAFF. The CDR3 DNA reads TGTGCCAGCAGCCTTACCAGGAACACTGAAGCTTTCTTT.

The gene calls are TRBV5-4 and TRBJ1-6; 9 bases are shared with TRBD1. Trimming cost V 4 bases and J 10 bases; bases outside gene matches: 9. There are 15 residues in the CDR3. From germline, CDR1 is SGHNT and CDR2 YYREEE (reference sequence). The CDR3 spells CASSHPGQGRSPLHF. The CDR3 DNA follows: TGTGCCAGCAGCCATCCGGGACAGGGAAGATCACCCCTCCACTTT.

The chain combines TRBV5-5 with TRBJ1-6; no definite D call. V shed 0 bases and J shed 7 bases, with 14 bases lying between them. The germline V gene encodes CDR1 SGHKS and CDR2 YYEKEE (reference sequence). The CDR3 totals 16 residues. The CDR3 bases are TGTGCCAGCAGCTTGGGGTCCGGAACTAAGAATTCACCCCTCCACTTT. Amino acids: CASSLGSGTKNSPLHF. Using reference TRBV5-5 and TRBJ1-6 for the parts outside the CDR3, the full variable domain is DAGVTQSPTHLIKTRGQQVTLRCSPISGHKSVSWYQQVLGQGPQFIFQYYEKEERGRGNFPDRFSARQFPNYSSELNVNALLLGDSALYLCASSLGSGTKNSPLHFGNGTRLTVT.

The CDR3 DNA follows: TGTGCCAGCAGCGTATTACCTAAAGAGACCCAGTACTTC. Protein product: CASSVLPKETQYF. This rearrangement joins TRBV9 to TRBJ2-5, with D uncertain. Between the trimmed V and J ends, which lost 1 base and 3 bases, there was a span of 7 bases. The CDR3 extends over 13 amino acids. The germline V gene encodes CDR1 SGDLS and CDR2 YYNGEE.

The chain carries TRBV2 and TRBJ2-5, with D perhaps TRBD1 (6 bases). The germline V and J ends were trimmed by 3 bases and 1 base, with 12 bases remaining between them. The CDR3 has 15 residues. In germline, CDR1 is SNHLY, CDR2 FYNNEI. CDR3 loop: CASSELGGSQETQYF. The CDR3 DNA is TGTGCCAGCAGTGAGCTAGGGGGAAGCCAAGAGACCCAGTACTTC.

The chain uses TRBV28 and TRBJ1-2; 9 bases fit TRBD1. The CDR3 has 17 amino acids. From germline, CDR1 is MDHEN and CDR2 SYDVKM. V lost 3 bases and J lost 0; bases outside the gene matches: 8. CDR3 region: CASSFSFRDRANYGYTF. The DNA of the CDR3 is TGTGCCAGCAGTTTTTCCTTTCGGGACAGGGCTAACTATGGCTACACCTTC.

The V call is TRBV18, the J call TRBJ2-1; 10 positions agree with TRBD2. The length of the CDR3 is 16 residues. With V trimmed by 6 bases and J by 4 bases, 9 bases remained unmatched. Germline lookup yields CDR1 KGHSH and CDR2 LQKENI. CDR3 coding DNA: TGTGCCAGCTCCCGACTAGCGGGTGGGGTTTACAATGAGCAGTTCTTC. Its translation: CASSRLAGGVYNEQFF.

This chain links TRBV28 with TRBJ1-2; D perhaps matches TRBD1 (5 bases). Germline V gives CDR1 MDHEN, CDR2 SYDVKM. This CDR3 has 15 amino acids. Trimming pared 5 bases from V and 2 bases from J, leaving 15 bases between. The CDR3 region has the DNA TGTGCCAGCAGTCTCGTGGGGGGAGGGAACTATGGCTACACCTTC. It codes for CASSLVGGGNYGYTF.

This chain uses TRBV3-1 (or the pseudogene TRBV3-2) with TRBJ2-3, with TRBD2 matching over 10 bases. Germline CDR1 LGHDT, CDR2 YNNKEL (reference sequence). The CDR3 has 16 amino acids. With V trimmed by 4 bases and J by 3 bases, 7 bases remained unmatched. CDR3 sequence: CASSRLAGEATDTQYF. DNA for the CDR3: TGTGCCAGCAGCCGTCTAGCGGGAGAAGCTACAGATACGCAGTATTTT.

A single count supports this clone. The rearrangement uses TRBV7-9 and TRBJ2-1, with TRBD1 identical over 10 bases. J lost 4 bases, V lost 5 bases, and 5 bases had no gene match. The CDR3 contains 15 residues. Germline V gene data show CDR1 as SEHNR and CDR2 as FQNEAQ (reference sequence). CDR3 DNA sequence: TGTGCCAGCAGCACCAGGACAGGGGGATACAATGAGCAGTTCTTC. Translated, it gives CASSTRTGGYNEQFF.

The V gene is TRBV27, the J gene TRBJ2-7; 14 bases map to TRBD2. From germline, CDR1 is MNHEY and CDR2 SMNVEV (reference sequence). This CDR3 region has 16 residues. Trimming removed 6 bases from V and 2 bases from J; junction bases left unmatched: 6. The CDR3 here is CASRTSGRAVPYEQYF. The DNA for the CDR3 is TGTGCCAGCAGGACTAGCGGGAGGGCCGTCCCCTACGAGCAGTACTTC.

The chain carries TRBV12-5 and TRBJ2-3; possible D gene TRBD1, 6 bases. The V gene lost 6 bases and the J gene lost 8 bases, with 18 bases spanning the gap. The CDR3 runs to 14 residues. Germline values: CDR1 LGHNT, CDR2 FRNRAP. CDR3 sequence (DNA): TGTGCTAGTGGCCCTCCCACAGGGTCCGGTACGCAGTATTTT. Translation gives CASGPPTGSGTQYF.

This chain connects TRBV5-1 to TRBJ1-6; D may be TRBD1 (5 bases). The CDR3 contains 19 residues. V gave up 0 bases and J gave up 8 bases, with 24 bases separating them. Germline CDR1 reads SGHRS; CDR2 reads YFSETQ. CDR3: CASSLGGRARMGYDSPLHF. DNA of the CDR3: TGCGCCAGCAGCTTGGGGGGCAGGGCCAGGATGGGGTACGATTCACCCCTCCACTTT.

The chain employs TRBV29-1 and TRBJ1-1; TRBD1 might be the D (5 bases). V was pared by 3 bases and J by 5 bases, with 16 bases between. The CDR3 spans 14 residues. From germline, CDR1 is SQVTM and CDR2 ANQGSEA. CDR3 residues: CSVEGRQGGTEAFF. In DNA, the CDR3 is TGCAGCGTTGAGGGCCGCCAGGGTGGTACTGAAGCTTTCTTT.

The rearrangement links TRBV30 to TRBJ1-1; weak D call: TRBD1 (5 bases). The CDR3 loop spans 14 amino acids. Trimming took 0 bases from V and 1 from J, leaving 9 bases between them. The germline gives CDR1 GTSNPN, CDR2 SVGIG (reference sequence). The CDR3 is CAWSVSRENTEAFF. The CDR3 region has the DNA TGTGCCTGGAGTGTATCCAGGGAGAACACTGAAGCTTTCTTT. The entire variable domain, with the rest obtained from reference TRBV30 and TRBJ1-1, is as follows: SQTIHQWPATLVQPVGSPLSLECTVEGTSNPNLYWYRQAAGRGLQLLFYSVGIGQISSEVPQNLSASRPQDRQFILSSKKLLLSDSGFYLCAWSVSRENTEAFFGQGTRLTVV.

V gene TRBV19 combines with J gene TRBJ2-4, with 7 bases identical to TRBD2. V was pared by 5 bases and J by 1 base, with 8 bases of the junction left unmatched. CDR3 length equals 16 residues. Germline-derived CDR1 and CDR2 are LNHDA and SQIVND (reference sequence). This CDR3 is CASSGLGLKAKNIQYF. The CDR3 bases are TGTGCCAGTAGTGGGTTGGGACTAAAGGCCAAAAACATTCAGTACTTC.

This clone was observed a few times. The CDR3 DNA is TGTGCCAGCAGGGGACAGGGAATGCGCAATCAGCCCCAGCATTTT. Amino acid sequence: CASRGQGMRNQPQHF. The gene calls are TRBV2 and TRBJ1-5, with 9 bases lining up with TRBD1. Trimming took 6 bases from V and 2 from J; bases not matched to a gene: 5. This CDR3 is 15 amino acids long. Germline lookup yields CDR1 SNHLY and CDR2 FYNNEI.